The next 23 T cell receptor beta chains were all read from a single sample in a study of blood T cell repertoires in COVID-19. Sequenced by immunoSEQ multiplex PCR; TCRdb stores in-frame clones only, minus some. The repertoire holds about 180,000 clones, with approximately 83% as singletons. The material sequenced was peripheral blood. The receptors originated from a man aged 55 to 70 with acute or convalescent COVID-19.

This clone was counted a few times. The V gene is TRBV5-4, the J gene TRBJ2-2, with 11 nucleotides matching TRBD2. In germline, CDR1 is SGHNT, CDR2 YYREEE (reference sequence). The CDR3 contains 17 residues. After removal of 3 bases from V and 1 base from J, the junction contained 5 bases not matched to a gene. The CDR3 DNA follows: TGTGCCAGCAGCTCGGGACTAGCGGCTCAGAACACCGGGGAGCTGTTTTTT. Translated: CASSSGLAAQNTGELFF.

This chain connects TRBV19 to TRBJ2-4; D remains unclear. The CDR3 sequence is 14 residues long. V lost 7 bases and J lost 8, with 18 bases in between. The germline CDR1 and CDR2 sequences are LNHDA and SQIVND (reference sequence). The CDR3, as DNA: TGTGCCAGTACCCCACAACTACCCCGGGACATTCAGTACTTC. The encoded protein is CASTPQLPRDIQYF.

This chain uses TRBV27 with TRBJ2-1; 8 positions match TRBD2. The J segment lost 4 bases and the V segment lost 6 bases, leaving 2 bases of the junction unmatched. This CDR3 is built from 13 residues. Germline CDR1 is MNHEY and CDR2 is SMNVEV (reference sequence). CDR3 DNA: TGTGCCAGCAGACGCGGGAGGTACAATGAGCAGTTCTTC. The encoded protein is CASRRGRYNEQFF.

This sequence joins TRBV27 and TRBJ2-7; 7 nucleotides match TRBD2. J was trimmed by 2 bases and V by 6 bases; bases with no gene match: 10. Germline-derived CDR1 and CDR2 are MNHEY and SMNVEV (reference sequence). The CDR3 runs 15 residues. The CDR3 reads CASSREGRGAYEQYF. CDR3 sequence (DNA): TGTGCCAGCAGCAGGGAGGGGCGAGGGGCCTACGAGCAGTACTTC.

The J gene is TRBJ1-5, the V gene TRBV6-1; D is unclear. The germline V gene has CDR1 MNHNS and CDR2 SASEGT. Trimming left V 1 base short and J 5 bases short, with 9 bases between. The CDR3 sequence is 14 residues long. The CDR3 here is CASSEVGGYQPQHF. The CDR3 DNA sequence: TGTGCCAGCAGTGAAGTAGGCGGCTATCAGCCCCAGCATTTT.

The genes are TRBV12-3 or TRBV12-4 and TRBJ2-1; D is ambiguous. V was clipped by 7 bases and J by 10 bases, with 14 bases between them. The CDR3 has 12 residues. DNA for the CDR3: TGTGCCAGCACTTTGACTGTTTCCGAGCAGTTCTTC. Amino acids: CASTLTVSEQFF.

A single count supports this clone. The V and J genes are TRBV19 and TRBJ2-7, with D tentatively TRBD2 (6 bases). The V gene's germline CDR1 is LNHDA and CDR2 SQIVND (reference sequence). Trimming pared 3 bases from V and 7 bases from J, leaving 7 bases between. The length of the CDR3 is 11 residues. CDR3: CASSIGGEQYF. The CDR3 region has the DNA TGTGCCAGTAGTATTGGGGGGGAGCAGTACTTC.

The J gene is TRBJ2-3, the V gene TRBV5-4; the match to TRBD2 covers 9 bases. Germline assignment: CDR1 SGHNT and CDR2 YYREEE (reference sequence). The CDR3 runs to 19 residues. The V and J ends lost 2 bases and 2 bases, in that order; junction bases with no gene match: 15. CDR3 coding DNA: TGTGCCAGCAGCTTACATCCACGTGATAGCGGGAGAACCACAGATACGCAGTATTTT. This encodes CASSLHPRDSGRTTDTQYF.

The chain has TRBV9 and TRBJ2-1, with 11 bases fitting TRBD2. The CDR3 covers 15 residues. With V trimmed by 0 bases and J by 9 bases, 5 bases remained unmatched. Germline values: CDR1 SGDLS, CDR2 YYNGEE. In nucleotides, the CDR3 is TGTGCCAGCAGCGTAGATAGCGGGAGGGCCACTGAGCAGTTCTTC. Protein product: CASSVDSGRATEQFF.

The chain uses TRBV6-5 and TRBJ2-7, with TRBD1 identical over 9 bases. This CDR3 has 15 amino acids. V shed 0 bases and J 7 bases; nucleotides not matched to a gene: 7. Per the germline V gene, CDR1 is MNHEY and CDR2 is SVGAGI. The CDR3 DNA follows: TGTGCCAGCAGTTACTCCGGGACAGGGACGCAAGAGCAGTACTTC. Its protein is CASSYSGTGTQEQYF.

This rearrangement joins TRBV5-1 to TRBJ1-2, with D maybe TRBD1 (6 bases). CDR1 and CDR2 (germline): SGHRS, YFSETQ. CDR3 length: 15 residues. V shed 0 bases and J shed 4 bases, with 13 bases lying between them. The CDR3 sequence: CASSLGGGAIYGYTF. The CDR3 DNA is TGCGCCAGCAGCTTGGGTGGGGGCGCAATCTATGGCTACACCTTC.

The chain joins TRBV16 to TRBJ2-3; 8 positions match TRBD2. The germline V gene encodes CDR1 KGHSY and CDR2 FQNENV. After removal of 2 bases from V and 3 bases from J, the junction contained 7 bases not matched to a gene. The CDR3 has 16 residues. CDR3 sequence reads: CASSQPASGRTDTQYF. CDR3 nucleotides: TGTGCCAGCAGCCAACCAGCTAGCGGGCGAACAGATACGCAGTATTTT.

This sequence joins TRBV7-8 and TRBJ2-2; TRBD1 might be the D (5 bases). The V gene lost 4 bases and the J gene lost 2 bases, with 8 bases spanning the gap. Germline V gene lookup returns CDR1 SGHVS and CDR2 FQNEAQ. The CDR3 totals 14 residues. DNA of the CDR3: TGTGCCAGCAGCTCGGACATTAACACCGGGGAGCTGTTTTTT. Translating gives CASSSDINTGELFF.

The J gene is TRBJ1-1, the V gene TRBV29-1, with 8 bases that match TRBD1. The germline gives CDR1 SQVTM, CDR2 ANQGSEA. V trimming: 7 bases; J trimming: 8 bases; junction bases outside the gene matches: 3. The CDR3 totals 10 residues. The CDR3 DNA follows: TGCAGCGCGGGACAGGCCGAAGCTTTCTTT. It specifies CSAGQAEAFF.

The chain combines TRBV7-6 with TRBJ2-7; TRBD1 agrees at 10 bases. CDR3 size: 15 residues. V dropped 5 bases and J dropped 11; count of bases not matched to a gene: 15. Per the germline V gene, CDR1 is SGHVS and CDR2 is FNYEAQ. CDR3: CASSPTTGTGVLEYF. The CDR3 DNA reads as TGTGCCAGCAGCCCAACGACCGGGACAGGGGTTCTCGAGTACTTC.

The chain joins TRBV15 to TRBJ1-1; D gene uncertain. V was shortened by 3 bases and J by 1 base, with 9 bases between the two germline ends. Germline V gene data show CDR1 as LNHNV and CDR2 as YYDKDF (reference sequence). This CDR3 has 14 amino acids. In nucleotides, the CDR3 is TGTGCCACCAGCAGCGGAGGGAAGAACACTGAAGCTTTCTTT. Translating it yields CATSSGGKNTEAFF.

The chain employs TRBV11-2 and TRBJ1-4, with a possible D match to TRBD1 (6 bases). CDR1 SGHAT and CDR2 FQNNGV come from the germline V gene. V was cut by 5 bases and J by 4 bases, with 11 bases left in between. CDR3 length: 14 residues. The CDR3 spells CASSQGHNNEKLFF. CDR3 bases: TGTGCCAGCAGCCAGGGACACAATAATGAAAAACTGTTTTTT.

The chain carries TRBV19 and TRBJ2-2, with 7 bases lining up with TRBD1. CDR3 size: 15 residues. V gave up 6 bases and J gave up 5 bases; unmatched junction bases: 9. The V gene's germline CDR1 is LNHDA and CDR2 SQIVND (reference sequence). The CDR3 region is CASRDPGGQTGELFF. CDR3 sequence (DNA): TGTGCCAGTAGAGATCCAGGGGGTCAGACCGGGGAGCTGTTTTTT.

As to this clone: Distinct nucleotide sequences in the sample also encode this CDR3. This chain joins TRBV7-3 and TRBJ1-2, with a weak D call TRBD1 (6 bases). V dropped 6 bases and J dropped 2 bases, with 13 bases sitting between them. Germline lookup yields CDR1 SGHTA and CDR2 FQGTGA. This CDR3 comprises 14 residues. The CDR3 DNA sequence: TGTGCCAGCAGTCCCGGGGGGGCCAACTATGGCTACACCTTC. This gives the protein CASSPGGANYGYTF.

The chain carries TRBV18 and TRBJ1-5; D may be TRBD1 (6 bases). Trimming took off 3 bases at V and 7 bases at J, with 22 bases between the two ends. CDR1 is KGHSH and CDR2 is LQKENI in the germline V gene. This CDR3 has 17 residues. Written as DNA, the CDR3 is TGTGCCAGCTCACCGGACGAAAGAACAGGGATAGGCCAGCCCCAGCATTTT. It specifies CASSPDERTGIGQPQHF.

Written as DNA, the CDR3 is TGTGCCAGCAGTCCCCGCGGGTACAATGAGCAGTTCTTC. Translated, it gives CASSPRGYNEQFF. This sequence joins TRBV12-3 or TRBV12-4 and TRBJ2-1; possibly TRBD2 for D (5 bases). The CDR3 spans 13 residues. V was cut by 5 bases and J by 4 bases, with 9 bases left in between.

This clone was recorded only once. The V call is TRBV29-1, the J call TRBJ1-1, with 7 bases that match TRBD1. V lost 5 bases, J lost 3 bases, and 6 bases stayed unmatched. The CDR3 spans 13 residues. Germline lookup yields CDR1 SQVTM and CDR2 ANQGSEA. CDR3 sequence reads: CSVQGGQYTEAFF. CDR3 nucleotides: TGCAGCGTTCAAGGGGGCCAGTACACTGAAGCTTTCTTT.

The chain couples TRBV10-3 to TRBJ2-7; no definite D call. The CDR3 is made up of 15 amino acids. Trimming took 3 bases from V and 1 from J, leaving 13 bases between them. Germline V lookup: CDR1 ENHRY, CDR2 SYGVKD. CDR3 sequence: CAISDSWRLSYEQYF. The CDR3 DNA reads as TGTGCCATCAGTGATAGTTGGCGGTTATCCTACGAGCAGTACTTC.